This section outlines one T cell receptor beta chain sequence together with its context. The CDR3 ends on some other residue instead of the conserved phenylalanine or tryptophan, so this is likely a read error. The TCR beta CDR3 regions underwent amplification using RNA transcripts as the source. Initially, a first-round RT-PCR of the TCR CDR3 employed the HTBI primer set. MiXCR, applied by TCRdb to the multiplex PCR reads, yields one record per CDR3 protein. The sample lists about 680,000 distinct CDR3 sequences, 35% occurring once. Germline loops: CDR1 MNHEY, CDR2 SMNVEV (reference sequence). The V gene lost 4 bases and the J gene lost 3 bases, with 9 bases spanning the gap. The CDR3 is 13 amino acids. This record comes from a study of T cells in Graves' hyperthyroidism and ophthalmopathy.

This receptor was taken from a woman aged 40 to 50 with Graves' hyperthyroidism. This chain joins TRBV27 and TRBJ1-1, with D perhaps matching TRBD1 (5 bases). Input material: blood. CDR3 nucleotides: TGTGCCAGCAGTTGGGGGGGGTACACTGAAGCTTTCTCT. Translating gives CASSWGGYTEAFS.